What follows are 15 T cell receptor beta chains derived from one specimen sequenced in a study of radiotherapy plus CTLA-4 blockade in lung cancer. The method was immunoSEQ multiplex PCR; TCRdb's version includes in-frame clones alone and lacks a portion of them. The data contain some 78,000 clones, about 86% of them singletons. The specimen comprised peripheral blood, sampled from a patient treated with radiotherapy plus ipilimumab. The receptors originated from a human donor with non-small cell lung cancer who had a partial response to radiotherapy plus ipilimumab.

The chain is built from TRBV4-3 and TRBJ1-6, with no clear D. The CDR3 runs 16 residues. Trimming pared 2 bases from V and 0 bases from J, leaving 8 bases between. Germline-derived CDR1 and CDR2 are LGHNA and YSLEER. The DNA of the CDR3 is TGCGCCAGCAGCCAAACCCGGAGCTCCTATAATTCACCCCTCCACTTT. Its protein product is CASSQTRSSYNSPLHF.

This chain links TRBV6-5 with TRBJ2-7; possible D gene TRBD1, 6 bases. The ends were cut back, 6 bases at V and 4 bases at J, with 19 bases in the middle. The CDR3 contains 15 residues. The V gene's germline CDR1 is MNHEY and CDR2 SVGAGI. The CDR3 protein is CASRSYREPLYEQYF. The CDR3 DNA sequence: TGTGCCAGCAGGTCCTACAGGGAGCCCCTTTACGAGCAGTACTTC.

This clone was picked up one time. CDR3 amino acids: CATSRLLSKTSGIGNEQFF. The DNA of the CDR3 is TGTGCCACCAGCAGACTCCTCAGCAAGACTAGCGGGATTGGCAATGAGCAGTTCTTC. The rearrangement uses TRBV15 and TRBJ2-1; the match to TRBD2 covers 11 bases. V was pared by 2 bases and J by 6 bases, with 15 bases of the junction left unmatched. Germline V gives CDR1 LNHNV, CDR2 YYDKDF (reference sequence). The CDR3 contains 19 residues.

The chain joins TRBV4-2 to TRBJ2-3; no clear D gene. V lost 2 bases, J lost 0 bases, and 6 bases lay in between. There are 14 residues in the CDR3. Looked up from germline, CDR1 is LGHNA and CDR2 is YNFKEQ. This CDR3 is CASSQTQSTDTQYF. CDR3 nucleotide sequence: TGTGCCAGCAGCCAAACACAGAGCACAGATACGCAGTATTTT.

The V and J genes are TRBV5-5 and TRBJ1-2; 10 bases map to TRBD1. After removal of 4 bases from V and 8 bases from J, the junction contained 14 bases not matched to a gene. Germline assignment: CDR1 SGHKS and CDR2 YYEKEE (reference sequence). The CDR3 covers 16 residues. The CDR3 spells CASSLATERTGGGYTF. The CDR3, as DNA: TGTGCCAGCAGCCTAGCAACCGAGAGGACAGGGGGGGGCTACACCTTC.

The gene calls are TRBV7-6 and TRBJ2-7; 13 bases fit TRBD2. V lost 6 bases to trimming and J lost 5 bases; unmatched junction nucleotides: 16. The CDR3 extends over 18 amino acids. Germline V gives CDR1 SGHVS, CDR2 FNYEAQ. In nucleotides, the CDR3 is TGTGCCAGCAGTTCGGGACAGGGGGGACTAGCGGGATTAGACGAGCAGTACTTC. As protein: CASSSGQGGLAGLDEQYF.

The gene calls are TRBV28 and TRBJ1-5, with 7 bases that match TRBD1. V shed 4 bases, J shed 3 bases, and the junction held 18 bases outside the gene matches. The CDR3 consists of 19 residues. Per germline, CDR1 MDHEN and CDR2 SYDVKM. The CDR3 region is CASSSLDRVQESLNQPQHF. The CDR3, as DNA: TGTGCCAGCAGTTCCCTAGACAGGGTTCAGGAGAGTCTCAATCAGCCCCAGCATTTT.

The chain uses TRBV28 and TRBJ1-2; TRBD1 is a possible D gene (5 bases). The CDR3 runs 12 residues. In germline, CDR1 is MDHEN, CDR2 SYDVKM. V was clipped by 4 bases and J by 7 bases, with 10 bases between them. The CDR3 DNA follows: TGTGCCAGCAGTTCGGGTAGGGGTGGCTACACCTTC. This codes for CASSSGRGGYTF.

The chain couples TRBV4-1 to TRBJ2-1; 7 bases are a match to TRBD1. The CDR3 runs 15 residues. V lost 3 bases to trimming and J lost 1 base; unmatched junction nucleotides: 3. Germline CDR1 and CDR2: MGHRA and YSYEKL. CDR3 DNA sequence: TGCGCCAGCAGCCAGACAGGGATTTCCTACAATGAGCAGTTCTTC. Translated: CASSQTGISYNEQFF.

The CDR3 nucleotides are TGCGCCAGCAGCGAGGGATACTACGAGCAGTACTTC. Its translation: CASSEGYYEQYF. The chain uses TRBV5-1 and TRBJ2-7; possible D gene TRBD2, 5 bases. The CDR3 has 12 residues. V was clipped by 4 bases and J by 3 bases, with 8 bases between them. Germline loops: CDR1 SGHRS, CDR2 YFSETQ.

The V and J genes are TRBV7-9 and TRBJ1-2; D gene unclear. The germline gives CDR1 SEHNR, CDR2 FQNEAQ (reference sequence). The ends were cut back, 5 bases at V and 4 bases at J, with 11 bases in the middle. This CDR3 is 13 amino acids long. CDR3 nucleotide sequence: TGTGCCAGCAGCCCTAGTTTGGTCTATGGCTACACCTTC. It encodes CASSPSLVYGYTF.

The V gene is TRBV7-2, the J gene TRBJ2-7, with TRBD1 matching over 8 bases. The CDR3 is made up of 14 amino acids. V shed 5 bases and J 3 bases; nucleotides not matched to a gene: 6. Germline CDR1 and CDR2: SGHTA and FQGNSA. The CDR3 protein is CASSVPGQDYEQYF. CDR3 coding DNA: TGTGCCAGCAGCGTCCCGGGACAGGACTACGAGCAGTACTTC. Supplemented by reference TRBV7-2 and TRBJ2-7, the full variable domain reads GAGVSQSPSNKVTEKGKDVELRCDPISGHTALYWYRQSLGQGLEFLIYFQGNSAPDKSGLPSDRFSAERTGGSVSTLTIQRTQQEDSAVYLCASSVPGQDYEQYFGPGTRLTVT.

V usage is TRBV7-9 and J usage is TRBJ1-1, with TRBD1 matching over 8 bases. The CDR3 is 14 amino acids. Germline V gene data show CDR1 as SEHNR and CDR2 as FQNEAQ (reference sequence). V dropped 4 bases and J dropped 5; count of bases not matched to a gene: 6. In DNA, the CDR3 is TGTGCCAGCAGCTACGACAGGGGTTGGACTGAAGCTTTCTTT. It translates to CASSYDRGWTEAFF.

This chain uses TRBV7-2 with TRBJ2-7, with D perhaps matching TRBD2 (6 bases). V was pared by 3 bases and J by 7 bases, with 7 bases between. Germline lookup yields CDR1 SGHTA and CDR2 FQGNSA. The CDR3 loop spans 11 amino acids. The CDR3 spells CASSFGGEQYV. DNA for the CDR3: TGTGCCAGCAGCTTCGGGGGTGAGCAGTACGTC.

Concerning this clone itself: The same CDR3 can be traced to other DNA sequences in this sample. This rearrangement joins TRBV18 to TRBJ2-2; tentatively, D is TRBD1 (6 bases). The germline V gene encodes CDR1 KGHSH and CDR2 LQKENI. V lost 2 bases and J 5 bases, leaving 12 bases between the germline ends. The CDR3 is 15 residues long. The CDR3 sequence is CASSPSSRGTGELFF. The CDR3 DNA sequence: TGTGCCAGCTCACCAAGCTCGAGGGGGACCGGGGAGCTGTTTTTT.